This TCR beta chain was recovered during a study of cytomegalovirus exposure and HLA in healthy donors. Study details: The Caucasian-associated ancestry cluster contained about four fifths of the approximately 400 genotyped donors.

In regard to this clone: Its matching antigen is unknown.

General study points: Later analysis demonstrated an association between a missense DCLRE1C variant and TCR beta V- and J-gene trimming. There were a few CMV-associated chains whose specificity for CMV antigens was confirmed in vitro. A later examination showed that TCR association rates differed by HLA locus, with DRB1 most and HLA-C fewest.

Germline CDR1 reads SGHVS; CDR2 reads FNYEAQ. This CDR3 spans 14 amino acids. V was shortened by 5 bases and J by 1 base, with 12 bases between the two germline ends. Primers: 60 Vbeta forward and 13 Jbeta reverse. The table came from immunoSEQ multiplex PCR; TCRdb's copy has only in-frame clones and leaves some out. Of a few hundred thousand clones listed, more than 60% are singletons. The chain carries TRBV7-6 and TRBJ2-7; D may be TRBD1 (6 bases). Material for sequencing was PBMCs. The TCR originated in a girl between 2 and 10 years old in good health and CMV-seronegative. The CDR3, as DNA: TGTGCCAGCAGCCCCCAAGGACAGTCCTACGAGCAGTACTTC. Translation: CASSPQGQSYEQYF.